These 12 T cell receptor beta chains share one sample of origin, sequenced in a study of CD8+CD57+ T cells in acquired aplastic anemia. It was genomic DNA that served as the template for profiling TCR beta VDJ and CDR3. TCRdb redid the calling of the reads with MiXCR, one entry per CDR3 protein. The table lists 150,000 to 200,000 distinct CDR3 sequences, under 75% of them singletons. Sequencing was done on a sample of sorted CD4+, CD8+, or CD8+CD57+ T cells (not recorded which) from PBMCs. These receptors were collected from a human donor in good health.

This clonotype was detected once. V and J are TRBV10-3 and TRBJ2-5, with 11 bases identical to TRBD1. This CDR3 has 15 residues. Looked up from germline, CDR1 is ENHRY and CDR2 is SYGVKD. V lost 3 bases, J lost 2 bases, and 2 bases stayed unmatched. CDR3 sequence (DNA): TGTGCCATCAGTGAAAGGGACAGGGGGCAAGAGACCCAGTACTTC. Translation gives CAISERDRGQETQYF.

This chain joins TRBV5-1 and TRBJ2-7; a weak D match, TRBD2 (5 bases). The V end was cut by 4 bases, the J end by 1 base, with 15 bases between. The CDR3 totals 15 residues. CDR1 and CDR2 (germline): SGHRS, YFSETQ. CDR3 bases: TGCGCCAGCAGCCCCGGGAAGGTAATTTCCTACGAGCAGTACTTC. Its protein is CASSPGKVISYEQYF.

This chain uses TRBV10-3 with TRBJ2-3; maybe TRBD1 (5 bases). V was pared by 10 bases and J by 0 bases, with 14 bases between. This CDR3 contains 14 residues. Per the germline V gene, CDR1 is ENHRY and CDR2 is SYGVKD. Written as DNA, the CDR3 is TGTGCCACGGGCGACAGTTCTAGCACAGATACGCAGTATTTT. Translated, it gives CATGDSSSTDTQYF.

The chain combines TRBV2 with TRBJ2-2; TRBD2 matches 10 bases. The CDR3 extends over 18 amino acids. CDR1 and CDR2 from the germline V gene are SNHLY and FYNNEI. After removal of 5 bases from V and 8 bases from J, the junction contained 17 bases not matched to a gene. CDR3 sequence: CASSHPPGLASQRGELFF. The DNA for the CDR3 is TGTGCCAGCAGTCACCCCCCGGGACTAGCGTCCCAAAGGGGGGAGCTGTTTTTT.

This clonotype was picked up many times. The J gene is TRBJ2-1, the V gene TRBV19, with D possibly TRBD2 on 5 matching bases. Trimming pared 6 bases from V and 7 bases from J, leaving 16 bases between. The germline V gene encodes CDR1 LNHDA and CDR2 SQIVND (reference sequence). The CDR3 length is 14 residues. The CDR3 region is CASSVGVDANEQFF. The CDR3 DNA sequence: TGTGCCAGTAGCGTGGGAGTCGACGCAAATGAGCAGTTCTTC.

This chain links TRBV19 with TRBJ1-2; TRBD1 might be the D (5 bases). The V end lost 3 bases, the J end lost 8 bases, and 13 bases lay between the germline ends. The length of the CDR3 is 13 residues. The germline V gene encodes CDR1 LNHDA and CDR2 SQIVND (reference sequence). CDR3: CASSMLGVEGYTF. The CDR3 nucleotides read TGTGCCAGTAGTATGTTAGGGGTGGAGGGCTACACCTTC.

The chain employs TRBV15 and TRBJ2-5; D gene unclear. V was clipped by 0 bases and J by 1 base, with 6 bases between them. Germline values: CDR1 LNHNV, CDR2 YYDKDF (reference sequence). The CDR3 consists of 14 residues. The CDR3 DNA sequence: TGTGCCACCAGCAGAGATTCAGGCCAAGAGACCCAGTACTTC. Translated, it gives CATSRDSGQETQYF.

The chain joins TRBV5-1 to TRBJ1-4, with a weak D call TRBD1 (6 bases). The CDR3 length is 12 residues. Trimming pared 4 bases from V and 7 bases from J, leaving 8 bases between. CDR1 and CDR2 from the germline V gene are SGHRS and YFSETQ. The CDR3, as DNA: TGCGCCAGCAGCGGGGGCACTGAAAAACTGTTTTTT. Protein product: CASSGGTEKLFF.

CDR3 loop: CASTRDRGSNEKLFF. As DNA, the CDR3 is TGTGCCAGCACCAGGGACAGGGGATCTAATGAAAAACTGTTTTTT. The J gene is TRBJ1-4, the V gene TRBV2, with 10 bases aligning to TRBD1. V was clipped by 7 bases and J by 3 bases; unmatched bases: 5. Germline V gene data show CDR1 as SNHLY and CDR2 as FYNNEI. The CDR3 loop spans 15 amino acids.

This chain connects TRBV7-3 to TRBJ2-3; D not resolved. The CDR3 covers 13 residues. The germline V and J ends were trimmed by 2 bases and 5 bases, with 8 bases remaining between them. Per the germline V gene, CDR1 is SGHTA and CDR2 is FQGTGA. The CDR3 is CASSLERIDTQYF. For the CDR3, the DNA is TGTGCCAGCAGCTTAGAACGGATAGATACGCAGTATTTT.

The chain is built from TRBV20-1 and TRBJ2-5; D remains unclear. From germline, CDR1 is DFQATT and CDR2 SNEGSKA (reference sequence). V dropped 5 bases and J dropped 5 bases, with 6 bases sitting between them. The CDR3 is 10 residues long. CDR3 region: CSAYEETQYF. DNA of the CDR3: TGCAGTGCTTATGAGGAGACCCAGTACTTC.

The genes are TRBV30 and TRBJ2-7; 10 nucleotides match TRBD1. The CDR3 loop spans 15 amino acids. V gave up 4 bases and J gave up 2 bases; unmatched junction bases: 8. CDR1 and CDR2 from the germline V gene are GTSNPN and SVGIG (reference sequence). The CDR3 DNA sequence: TGTGCCTGGACCACGGGGACAGGGGAGGCCTACGAGCAGTACTTC. It translates to CAWTTGTGEAYEQYF. The full variable domain, with the rest looked up from reference TRBV30 and TRBJ2-7, is SQTIHQWPATLVQPVGSPLSLECTVEGTSNPNLYWYRQAAGRGLQLLFYSVGIGQISSEVPQNLSASRPQDRQFILSSKKLLLSDSGFYLCAWTTGTGEAYEQYFGPGTRLTVT.